Shown below are 9 T cell receptor beta chains from a single sample sequenced in a study of blood T cell repertoires in COVID-19. Data came from immunoSEQ multiplex PCR; TCRdb stores just in-frame clones and leaves some out. The sample holds more than 200,000 clones, 80% to 90% seen once. Sequenced: peripheral blood. Receptors were obtained from an elderly woman with COVID-19, enrolled during active disease.

The V gene is TRBV2, the J gene TRBJ2-3, with D uncertain. Germline V gene data show CDR1 as SNHLY and CDR2 as FYNNEI. This CDR3 spans 15 amino acids. Deletions cut 6 bases from V and 0 bases from J, with 13 bases between. The chain's CDR3 is CASRMAGGSTDTQYF. The DNA of the CDR3 is TGTGCCAGCAGGATGGCAGGTGGAAGCACAGATACGCAGTATTTT.

The CDR3 DNA reads as TGTGCCAGTCAGGCCAGAAGTTGGGCCATATCTAGCACAGATACGCAGTATTTT. This encodes CASQARSWAISSTDTQYF. The chain joins TRBV2 to TRBJ2-3; D uncertain. The germline gives CDR1 SNHLY, CDR2 FYNNEI. V lost 9 bases to trimming and J lost 0 bases, with 25 bases between them. This CDR3 comprises 18 residues.

DNA for the CDR3: TGTGCCACCAGCCCCACCCGACAGGCGAACACCGGGGAGCTGTTTTTT. Its protein product is CATSPTRQANTGELFF. The chain uses TRBV24-1 and TRBJ2-2; D is possibly TRBD1 (6 bases). CDR1 is KGHDR, CDR2 SFDVKD, per germline. The CDR3 is 16 residues long. Trimming removed 7 bases from V and 0 bases from J, with 14 bases in between.

This clone was seen a handful of times. This rearrangement joins TRBV9 to TRBJ2-1; 8 bases are shared with TRBD1. V trimming: 4 bases; J trimming: 6 bases; junction bases outside the gene matches: 12. The CDR3 contains 16 residues. Germline CDR1 reads SGDLS; CDR2 reads YYNGEE. The chain's CDR3 is CASSPRYTGGSNEQFF. CDR3 sequence (DNA): TGTGCCAGCAGCCCCCGTTATACAGGGGGGTCCAATGAGCAGTTCTTC.

The rearrangement links TRBV5-6 to TRBJ2-5; 8 bases align to TRBD2. V was clipped by 4 bases and J by 2 bases; unmatched bases: 7. The CDR3 consists of 15 residues. Germline lookup yields CDR1 SGHDT and CDR2 YYEEEE. Written as DNA, the CDR3 is TGTGCCAGCAGCGATGCGGGGGGCGCACAAGAGACCCAGTACTTC. This codes for CASSDAGGAQETQYF.

The J gene is TRBJ2-3, the V gene TRBV18; the match to TRBD1 covers 9 bases. With V trimmed by 4 bases and J by 1 base, 6 bases remained unmatched. The CDR3 is 16 residues long. Germline CDR1 KGHSH, CDR2 LQKENI. The DNA for the CDR3 is TGTGCCAGCTCACTAACCGACAGGGGGGGCACAGATACGCAGTATTTT. Translation: CASSLTDRGGTDTQYF. Full variable domain (rest looked up from reference TRBV18 and TRBJ2-3): NAGVMQNPRHLVRRRGQEARLRCSPMKGHSHVYWYRQLPEEGLKFMVYLQKENIIDESGMPKERFSAEFPKEGPSILRIQQVVRGDSAAYFCASSLTDRGGTDTQYFGPGTRLTVL.

The rearrangement joins TRBV19 to TRBJ1-6; no reliable D call. Germline CDR1 is LNHDA and CDR2 is SQIVND (reference sequence). V shed 4 bases and J shed 8 bases, with 12 bases lying between them. The CDR3 totals 14 residues. The CDR3 reads CASSNDIRDSPLHF. DNA of the CDR3: TGTGCCAGTAGTAATGACATTCGAGATTCACCCCTCCACTTT.

With respect to this clone: The junction and the germline gene differ at one end; a read error may be behind it. This chain uses TRBV6-2 or TRBV6-3 with TRBJ2-7; TRBD2 might be the D (6 bases). Per germline, CDR1 MNHEY and CDR2 SVGEGT. The CDR3 extends over 17 amino acids. The CDR3 sequence: CASSYSIPGLPPYEQYF. CDR3 sequence (DNA): TGTGCCAGCAGCTACTCCATCCCGGGACTCCCCCCCTACGAGCAGTACTTC.

The CDR3, as DNA: TGTGCCAGCAGTCCGAGAGGTAGTCGGGGGGCAGGTTATTTT. Encoded protein: CASSPRGSRGAGYF. V usage is TRBV5-4 and J usage is TRBJ2-3; D is possibly TRBD2 (7 bases). The CDR3 is made up of 14 amino acids. CDR1 SGHNT and CDR2 YYREEE come from the germline V gene (reference sequence). Trimming cost V 5 bases and J 15 bases, with 25 bases left between them.